Sequencing of this T cell receptor beta chain was carried out in a study of T cell responses to AZD1222 COVID-19 vaccine. Broader study findings: As reported, nearly half of all spike-specific TCRs target variant regions that are unmutated. Donors, mostly white British, included more females; clonal diversity was possibly underestimated. Just a handful of AZD1222 recipients were seropositive at baseline.

With 2 bases removed from V and 7 bases from J, the gap between germline ends came to 17 bases. The V gene's germline CDR1 is KGHSH and CDR2 LQKENI. This CDR3 comprises 16 residues. Comment on this clone: The antigen remains unidentified.

TCRdb's copy holds only in-frame clones and misses some; the assay was immunoSEQ multiplex PCR. Of roughly 100,000 clones listed, roughly 87% were seen once; the top ten hold roughly 1.7%. This receptor was taken from an adult in good health. Sequenced here: peripheral blood, sampled on day 0 of AZD1222 vaccination. The V gene is TRBV18, the J gene TRBJ2-2, with TRBD1 as a possible D gene (7 bases). The CDR3 DNA follows: TGTGCCAGCTCACCAACGAGACAGGGAGGTGTCGGGGAGCTGTTTTTT. It translates to CASSPTRQGGVGELFF.